This T cell receptor beta chain was captured in a study of cytomegalovirus exposure and HLA in healthy donors. Study-level findings and limits: Exclusion as indistinguishable affected some V segments, including TRBV6-2 and TRBV6-3. The authors enumerated some 160 TCR beta chains as linked to cytomegalovirus. Based on reports, TCR beta sequences accurately predicted HLA-A and HLA-B alleles for most subjects.

Primers for the PCR totalled 60 Vbeta and 13 Jbeta. Clones were sequenced by immunoSEQ multiplex PCR, and TCRdb holds only the in-frame ones, with some missing. The sample lists about 130,000 clones; about a sixth were seen once. The V segment lost 4 bases and the J segment 6 bases; nucleotides outside the gene matches: 6. Germline V lookup: CDR1 SGHTS, CDR2 YDEGEE. CDR3 length equals 14 residues. This clone was counted between two and nine times. The antigen is unknown. This chain connects TRBV5-8 to TRBJ2-2; 7 bases match TRBD1. Sample: PBMCs. This clonotype originated in a female donor in good health and CMV-seropositive. The CDR3 is CASSTGQWAGELFF. The CDR3 DNA is TGTGCCAGCAGCACGGGACAGTGGGCCGGGGAGCTGTTTTTT.